Listed below are T cell receptor beta chains from one sample, sequenced in a study of blood T cells in healthy people across ages. One entry per CDR3 protein results from TCRdb running MiXCR on the 5' RACE reads. The sample has 800,000 or so distinct CDR3 sequences, around half seen once. The sample consisted of blood. These receptors were obtained from a man older than 75 in good health. Each CDR3 is given with its conserved first and last residue. Fields, in order: V gene, J gene, CDR3 protein.

v_call: TRBV5-5; j_call: TRBJ1-1; cdr3_aa: CASILRENTEAFF
v_call: TRBV29-1; j_call: TRBJ2-1; cdr3_aa: CSVMGLAGTYNEQFF
v_call: TRBV15; j_call: TRBJ2-5; cdr3_aa: CATSRASRGKGETQYF
v_call: TRBV29-1; j_call: TRBJ2-3; cdr3_aa: CSVVAEATDTQYF
v_call: TRBV11-2; j_call: TRBJ2-4; cdr3_aa: CASSLDLATKGRYF
v_call: TRBV10-3; j_call: TRBJ2-1; cdr3_aa: CATTYSSGGTGNEQFF
v_call: TRBV12-3/TRBV12-4; j_call: TRBJ2-5; cdr3_aa: CASWTSGSETQYF
v_call: TRBV12-3/TRBV12-4; j_call: TRBJ1-1; cdr3_aa: CASSLSAGTSPEAFF
v_call: TRBV7-2; j_call: TRBJ1-1; cdr3_aa: CASSFNGGPRTEAFF
v_call: TRBV7-6; j_call: TRBJ2-7; cdr3_aa: CASSLDPDSTGEQYF
v_call: TRBV27; j_call: TRBJ2-3; cdr3_aa: CASSYLAGGPTDTQYF
v_call: TRBV7-2; j_call: TRBJ2-7; cdr3_aa: CASSLGSGQGAEQYF
v_call: TRBV24-1; j_call: NA; cdr3_aa: CATSDEGRETQYF
v_call: TRBV2; j_call: TRBJ1-2; cdr3_aa: CASKAPSQGNYGYTF
v_call: TRBV5-1; j_call: TRBJ2-7; cdr3_aa: CASSLGFGGRSFEQYF
v_call: TRBV20-1; j_call: TRBJ2-5; cdr3_aa: CSASEGRETQYF
v_call: TRBV7-2; j_call: NA; cdr3_aa: CASSSPGHSYNEQYF
v_call: TRBV6-5; j_call: TRBJ2-7; cdr3_aa: CASSYRGEAYEQYF
v_call: TRBV27; j_call: TRBJ2-1; cdr3_aa: CASSFLAGANNEQFF
v_call: TRBV5-1; j_call: TRBJ1-2; cdr3_aa: CASSLTTGSNYGYTF
v_call: TRBV7-9; j_call: TRBJ1-2; cdr3_aa: CASSLLQGANGYTF
v_call: TRBV25-1; j_call: TRBJ1-2; cdr3_aa: CASSESRGSYGYTF
v_call: TRBV7-2; j_call: TRBJ2-7; cdr3_aa: CASSLSRTPSYEQYF
v_call: TRBV12-3/TRBV12-4; j_call: TRBJ2-1; cdr3_aa: CASSHLANEQFF
v_call: TRBV12-3/TRBV12-4; j_call: TRBJ2-7; cdr3_aa: CASSFVHLREQYF
v_call: TRBV11-2; j_call: TRBJ2-5; cdr3_aa: CASSFNGQETQYF
v_call: TRBV29-1; j_call: TRBJ2-3; cdr3_aa: CSVDKMSSGRDIDTQYF
v_call: TRBV7-2; j_call: TRBJ1-6; cdr3_aa: CASSFKGGGKDSPLHF
v_call: TRBV25-1; j_call: TRBJ2-3; cdr3_aa: CASSELGPGQGMLDTQYF
v_call: TRBV19; j_call: TRBJ2-7; cdr3_aa: CASSARVEGIYEQYF
v_call: TRBV27; j_call: TRBJ2-3; cdr3_aa: CASSLRQGIGTDTQYF
v_call: TRBV14; j_call: TRBJ2-5; cdr3_aa: CASSPHPGLQETQYF
v_call: TRBV5-1; j_call: TRBJ2-3; cdr3_aa: CASSLRDLGSDTQYF
v_call: TRBV20-1; j_call: TRBJ2-7; cdr3_aa: CSAPDRGVTHEQYF
v_call: TRBV5-1; j_call: TRBJ1-2; cdr3_aa: CASSWGASGGYGYTF
v_call: TRBV24-1; j_call: TRBJ2-3; cdr3_aa: CATSDALGFTDTQYF
v_call: TRBV7-2; j_call: TRBJ2-1; cdr3_aa: CASSLARNRNEQFF
v_call: TRBV13; j_call: TRBJ2-1; cdr3_aa: CASSSRRQGSYNEQFF
v_call: TRBV7-9; j_call: TRBJ2-5; cdr3_aa: CASSQVGTSPQETQYF